A single sample gave rise to the 26 T cell receptor beta chains below, sequenced in a study of T cells after yellow fever vaccination. TCRdb passed the 5' RACE reads through MiXCR, listing each CDR3 protein once. The sample holds approximately 550,000 distinct CDR3 sequences; roughly 14% are singletons and the top ten take around 15%. This material consisted of PBMCs, taken on the day of the yellow fever booster vaccination. All receptors come from a young man who received the YFV17D yellow fever vaccine.

The DNA for the CDR3 is TGCAGCGTTGAAGTGTCCGGGGACCAGCCCCAGCATTTT. Its protein is CSVEVSGDQPQHF. The J gene is TRBJ1-5, the V gene TRBV29-1, with D possibly matching TRBD1 (5 bases). From germline, CDR1 is SQVTM and CDR2 ANQGSEA. V lost 1 base and J lost 7, with 11 bases in between. This CDR3 region has 13 residues.

This clonotype was counted a few times. The J gene is TRBJ2-5, the V gene TRBV15; D is uncertain. Germline CDR1 is LNHNV and CDR2 is YYDKDF (reference sequence). The CDR3 contains 14 residues. Trimming cost V 1 base and J 5 bases, with 11 bases left between them. The CDR3 DNA sequence: TGTGCCACCAGCAGAGTTGGGTTCCTTGAGACCCAGTACTTC. Protein: CATSRVGFLETQYF.

Only a few counts were recorded for this clonotype. The chain combines TRBV6-2 or TRBV6-3 with TRBJ2-1; 10 bases align to TRBD2. Germline CDR1 is MNHEY and CDR2 is SVGEGT. Unmatched junction bases numbered 13, after V lost 0 bases and J lost 2 bases. This CDR3 has 20 amino acids. CDR3 nucleotides: TGTGCCAGCAGTTACTCGATGGCTAGCGGGAGTCCCCAAGCCTACAATGAGCAGTTCTTC. Protein product: CASSYSMASGSPQAYNEQFF.

This clonotype was picked up many times. The V call is TRBV5-1, the J call TRBJ1-1, with D unclear. Trimming removed 6 bases from V and 6 bases from J, with 12 bases in between. The CDR3 has 12 amino acids. Germline CDR1 reads SGHRS; CDR2 reads YFSETQ. CDR3 coding DNA: TGCGCCAGCATTTCCAGGACTTCTGAAGCTTTCTTT. Translated, it gives CASISRTSEAFF.

The rearrangement uses TRBV5-6 and TRBJ1-4; D gene unclear. The germline V gene encodes CDR1 SGHDT and CDR2 YYEEEE. V was shortened by 4 bases and J by 8 bases, with 24 bases between the two germline ends. The CDR3 loop spans 17 amino acids. CDR3 amino acids: CASSGSLGSLRFEKLFF. CDR3 nucleotide sequence: TGTGCCAGCAGCGGGAGCCTGGGATCACTCAGATTCGAAAAACTGTTTTTT.

V and J are TRBV12-3 or TRBV12-4 and TRBJ2-5; D is undetermined. CDR3 size: 14 residues. The V gene lost 5 bases and the J gene lost 2 bases, with 12 bases spanning the gap. The CDR3 reads CASSLQWKQETQYF. Here the CDR3 DNA reads TGTGCCAGCAGTCTACAGTGGAAACAAGAGACCCAGTACTTC.

V gene TRBV10-3 combines with J gene TRBJ2-1; D unclear. The V gene lost 4 bases and the J gene lost 6 bases, with 10 bases spanning the gap. Per the germline V gene, CDR1 is ENHRY and CDR2 is SYGVKD. This CDR3 region has 13 residues. The CDR3: CAISVVYGNEQFF. CDR3 sequence (DNA): TGTGCCATCAGTGTGGTGTACGGCAATGAGCAGTTCTTC.

This clonotype was found a few times. The V and J genes are TRBV12-3 or TRBV12-4 and TRBJ1-4; the match to TRBD1 covers 9 bases. The length of the CDR3 is 14 residues. J was trimmed by 6 bases and V by 6 bases; bases with no gene match: 5. CDR3 in amino acids: CASREGQGYEKLFF. Here the CDR3 DNA reads TGTGCCAGCAGAGAGGGACAGGGATATGAAAAACTGTTTTTT.

This clonotype was counted a few times. This chain joins TRBV20-1 and TRBJ2-3, with 9 bases identical to TRBD2. This CDR3 comprises 12 residues. Looked up from germline, CDR1 is DFQATT and CDR2 is SNEGSKA (reference sequence). CDR3 loop: CTAGGAQDTQYF. CDR3 bases: TGCACAGCGGGAGGCGCACAAGATACGCAGTATTTT.

The chain couples TRBV29-1 to TRBJ2-3; D unclear. The germline gives CDR1 SQVTM, CDR2 ANQGSEA. The CDR3 length is 10 residues. With 2 bases removed from V and 10 bases from J, the gap between germline ends came to 7 bases. As DNA, the CDR3 is TGCAGCGTTGAACACCAAGCGCAGTATTTT. It is translated as CSVEHQAQYF.

The gene calls are TRBV20-1 and TRBJ2-3, with TRBD2 matching over 8 bases. Per germline, CDR1 DFQATT and CDR2 SNEGSKA (reference sequence). The CDR3 contains 16 residues. With 8 bases clipped from V and 1 base from J, the junction kept 14 bases outside the gene matches. Written as DNA, the CDR3 is TGCAGTTGCTTCGGGGGGGGGGCCTCTCGCACAGATACGCAGTATTTT. This translates into CSCFGGGASRTDTQYF.

V usage is TRBV18 and J usage is TRBJ2-2, with a possible D match to TRBD2 (5 bases). V gave up 3 bases and J gave up 4 bases, with 15 bases separating them. The CDR3 runs 16 residues. In germline, CDR1 is KGHSH, CDR2 LQKENI. In nucleotides, the CDR3 is TGTGCCAGCTCACCTCGCGCGGAGGTCAGCACCGGGGAGCTGTTTTTT. It codes for CASSPRAEVSTGELFF.

The rearrangement links TRBV9 to TRBJ1-5; D might be TRBD1 (5 bases). The germline gives CDR1 SGDLS, CDR2 YYNGEE. There are 14 residues in the CDR3. Trimming took off 3 bases at V and 7 bases at J, with 14 bases between the two ends. The CDR3: CASSGGEGGQPQHF. In nucleotides, the CDR3 is TGTGCCAGCAGCGGGGGGGAAGGCGGCCAGCCCCAGCATTTT.

Remarks on this clonotype: With a much larger clone just one base away, this may be a read error. The chain employs TRBV20-1 and TRBJ2-3; TRBD2 is a possible D gene (6 bases). The ends were cut back, 3 bases at V and 2 bases at J, with 12 bases in the middle. Germline CDR1 is DFQATT and CDR2 is SNEGSKA (reference sequence). The CDR3 is 14 amino acids. The CDR3 region is CSASRGKITDTQYF. The CDR3 DNA sequence: TGCAGTGCTAGTCGGGGGAAAATCACAGATACGCAGTATTTT.

This clonotype came up a few times. J is TRBJ2-7 and V is TRBV5-1; D might be TRBD1 (6 bases). CDR3 length equals 14 residues. Trimming took 2 bases from V and 2 from J, leaving 11 bases between them. CDR1 and CDR2 from the germline V gene are SGHRS and YFSETQ. The CDR3 nucleotides read TGCGCCAGCAGCTTCCGGACAGCTGCCTACGAGCAGTACTTC. Translating gives CASSFRTAAYEQYF. Based on the CDR3 plus reference TRBV5-1 and TRBJ2-7, the full variable domain is KAGVTQTPRYLIKTRGQQVTLSCSPISGHRSVSWYQQTPGQGLQFLFEYFSETQRNKGNFPGRFSGRQFSNSRSEMNVSTLELGDSALYLCASSFRTAAYEQYFGPGTRLTVT.

The chain combines TRBV5-4 with TRBJ2-2; D call uncertain. Trimming pared 2 bases from V and 5 bases from J, leaving 4 bases between. The CDR3 has 12 residues. In germline, CDR1 is SGHNT, CDR2 YYREEE (reference sequence). The CDR3 here is CASSFWTGELFF. For the CDR3, the DNA is TGTGCCAGCAGCTTTTGGACCGGGGAGCTGTTTTTT.

J is TRBJ2-3 and V is TRBV20-1; 8 bases agree with TRBD2. Germline trimming cut 7 bases from V and 6 bases from J; bases unmatched to any gene: 9. From germline, CDR1 is DFQATT and CDR2 SNEGSKA (reference sequence). The CDR3 is made up of 13 amino acids. For the CDR3, the DNA is TGCAGTGTTCCGCGACTAGCGAGGGATACGCAGTATTTT. Its translation: CSVPRLARDTQYF.

V gene TRBV20-1 combines with J gene TRBJ2-1, with D tentatively TRBD1 (6 bases). This CDR3 region has 11 residues. Germline V gene sequence: CDR1 DFQATT, CDR2 SNEGSKA (reference sequence). With 7 bases removed from V and 11 bases from J, the gap between germline ends came to 15 bases. The CDR3 region is CSDTGSLKQFF. The DNA for the CDR3 is TGCAGTGATACAGGGTCGTTGAAGCAGTTCTTC.

This clonotype was found many times. The germline gene is not matched at one end of the junction; a read error may be the cause. V and J are TRBV7-9 and TRBJ2-1, with 9 nucleotides matching TRBD2. The germline V gene encodes CDR1 SEHNR and CDR2 FQNEAQ (reference sequence). The CDR3 runs 15 residues. CDR3 sequence reads: CASSLAGISYNEQFF. Here the CDR3 DNA reads TGTGCCAGCAGCCTAGCGGGGATATCCTACAATGAGCAGTTCTTC.

The chain recombines TRBV20-1 with TRBJ2-5; 13 positions match TRBD2. This CDR3 is built from 14 residues. The trim removed 4 bases at V and 5 bases at J, leaving 4 bases unmatched. The germline V gene has CDR1 DFQATT and CDR2 SNEGSKA (reference sequence). This CDR3 reads CSATGLAGAETQYF. As DNA, the CDR3 is TGCAGTGCTACCGGACTAGCGGGAGCCGAGACCCAGTACTTC.

This clonotype has at least ten counts. The rearrangement joins TRBV4-3 to TRBJ2-1, with D unclear. CDR3 length equals 16 residues. The germline CDR1 and CDR2 sequences are LGHNA and YSLEER. The germline V and J ends were trimmed by 1 base and 0 bases, with 10 bases remaining between them. Here the CDR3 reads CASSQAHTSSYNEQFF. CDR3 sequence (DNA): TGCGCCAGCAGCCAAGCCCATACGAGCTCCTACAATGAGCAGTTCTTC.

The CDR3 DNA reads as TGCGCCAGCAGCCAAGATTTGGCAGGGAGCAATCAGCCCCAGCATTTT. Translating gives CASSQDLAGSNQPQHF. V gene TRBV4-3 combines with J gene TRBJ1-5; tentatively, D is TRBD1 (5 bases). The CDR3 loop spans 16 amino acids. CDR1 LGHNA and CDR2 YSLEER come from the germline V gene. Trimming cost V 0 bases and J 1 base, with 10 bases left between them.

Many counts were recorded for this clonotype. The chain combines TRBV5-1 with TRBJ2-1, with a weak D call TRBD2 (6 bases). The length of the CDR3 is 20 residues. Germline loops: CDR1 SGHRS, CDR2 YFSETQ. Trimming shortened V by 2 bases and J by 8 bases, and 32 bases separated the two germline ends. CDR3 in DNA: TGCGCCAGCAGCTTTTATCTACCTACGATTGAGGGAGGCGTAGAGGATGAGCAGTTCTTC. Its translation: CASSFYLPTIEGGVEDEQFF. The entire variable domain, with the rest obtained from reference TRBV5-1 and TRBJ2-1, is as follows: KAGVTQTPRYLIKTRGQQVTLSCSPISGHRSVSWYQQTPGQGLQFLFEYFSETQRNKGNFPGRFSGRQFSNSRSEMNVSTLELGDSALYLCASSFYLPTIEGGVEDEQFFGPGTRLTVL.

This clonotype was observed a few times. The genes are TRBV18 and TRBJ2-5; weak D call: TRBD2 (5 bases). Trimming stripped 0 bases from V and 3 bases from J, with 14 bases between. The CDR3 is 16 amino acids. The germline V gene has CDR1 KGHSH and CDR2 LQKENI. CDR3 in amino acids: CASSPPVSLAEETQYF. The CDR3, as DNA: TGTGCCAGCTCACCACCGGTATCTCTAGCTGAAGAGACCCAGTACTTC.

V usage is TRBV27 and J usage is TRBJ2-7; 9 bases align to TRBD2. The CDR3 extends over 17 amino acids. After removal of 6 bases from V and 1 base from J, the junction contained 13 bases not matched to a gene. Germline CDR1 MNHEY, CDR2 SMNVEV (reference sequence). The CDR3 reads CASRVRAKTSGSYEQYF. In DNA, the CDR3 is TGTGCCAGCAGAGTTAGGGCCAAGACTAGCGGTTCCTACGAGCAGTACTTC.

The chain employs TRBV28 and TRBJ1-5; possibly TRBD1 for D (6 bases). Germline loops: CDR1 MDHEN, CDR2 SYDVKM. The CDR3 runs to 14 residues. Trimming removed 3 bases at V and 4 bases at J, with 10 bases between. DNA for the CDR3: TGTGCCAGCAGTTTGAAACAGGGTAATCAGCCCCAGCATTTT. Its translation is CASSLKQGNQPQHF.